These 22 T cell receptor beta chains originate from one sample sequenced in a study of CD8 T cells in ankylosing spondylitis. From the 5' RACE reads, TCRdb called clonotypes with MiXCR, one entry per CDR3 protein. The sample has more than 600,000 distinct CDR3 sequences, 19% seen once. General observations from the study: A motif of under 10 highly homologous TCR beta variants was seen as apparently characteristic of ankylosing spondylitis blood.

For these receptors, no antigen is known. Material: blood, either unsorted or a sorted T cell fraction (not recorded which). The receptors stem from a male donor with ankylosing spondylitis.

J is TRBJ1-2 and V is TRBV6-2 or TRBV6-3; D possibly corresponds to TRBD1 (5 bases). The V and J ends lost 6 bases and 8 bases respectively, with 16 bases between them. Germline V gene sequence: CDR1 MNHEY, CDR2 SVGEGT. CDR3 size: 13 residues. The CDR3: CASRNPQEWGYTF. The CDR3 nucleotides are TGTGCCAGCAGAAACCCACAGGAGTGGGGCTACACCTTC.

The chain carries TRBV15 and TRBJ2-1; 10 bases match TRBD1. This CDR3 has 15 amino acids. CDR1 is LNHNV, CDR2 YYDKDF, per germline (reference sequence). V trimming: 3 bases; J trimming: 5 bases; junction bases outside the gene matches: 4. The CDR3 nucleotides are TGTGCCACCAGCAGTGGGACAGGGGACCACAATGAGCAGTTCTTC. Residues: CATSSGTGDHNEQFF.

For the CDR3, the DNA is TGTGCCAGCTCGGGACAGGGTCTCTCTGGGGCCAACGTCCTGACTTTC. This sequence encodes CASSGQGLSGANVLTF. The chain joins TRBV7-2 to TRBJ2-6; 9 bases agree with TRBD1. The germline CDR1 and CDR2 sequences are SGHTA and FQGNSA. Unmatched junction bases numbered 5, after V lost 8 bases and J lost 0 bases. The CDR3 contains 16 residues.

This chain uses TRBV12-3 or TRBV12-4 with TRBJ2-2; D call uncertain. The CDR3 runs 11 residues. V was cut by 7 bases and J by 3 bases, with 3 bases left in between. CDR3 sequence: CASTDTGELFF. In DNA, the CDR3 is TGTGCCAGCACCGACACCGGGGAGCTGTTTTTT.

This clonotype was observed a few times. The chain combines TRBV25-1 with TRBJ1-2, with TRBD1 matching 8 bases. The CDR3 runs to 15 residues. The germline gives CDR1 MGHDK, CDR2 SYGVNS. V was pared by 3 bases and J by 4 bases, with 7 bases of the junction left unmatched. The CDR3 DNA reads TGTGCCAGCAGTGACGGGACAGGTTTTGGCTATGGCTACACCTTC. Encoded protein: CASSDGTGFGYGYTF.

The V and J genes are TRBV6-1 and TRBJ2-1; D is unresolved. CDR1 is MNHNS, CDR2 SASEGT, per germline. This CDR3 region has 16 residues. Trimming took off 5 bases at V and 0 bases at J, with 14 bases between the two ends. CDR3 region: CASSIASPLSYNEQFF. The CDR3 DNA is TGTGCCAGCAGTATAGCAAGCCCCCTCTCCTACAATGAGCAGTTCTTC.

The chain combines TRBV4-1 with TRBJ1-5; no firm D call. The CDR3 covers 15 residues. The germline CDR1 and CDR2 sequences are MGHRA and YSYEKL. The V end was cut by 0 bases, the J end by 1 base, with 7 bases between. The CDR3 region has the DNA TGCGCCAGCAGCCAAGACAATTTCAGCAATCAGCCCCAGCATTTT. Amino acid sequence: CASSQDNFSNQPQHF.

The chain uses TRBV4-1 and TRBJ1-6; D is unresolved. CDR3 length: 15 residues. Germline V CDR1 and CDR2: MGHRA, YSYEKL. V lost 0 bases and J lost 2, with 5 bases in between. The CDR3 DNA sequence: TGCGCCAGCAGCCAAGATGTCCCCTATAATTCACCCCTCCACTTT. Amino acid sequence: CASSQDVPYNSPLHF.

In this sample, this clonotype turned up a few times. The chain joins TRBV4-3 to TRBJ2-7, with 7 bases matching TRBD1. This CDR3 has 14 amino acids. The V segment lost 3 bases and the J segment 4 bases; nucleotides outside the gene matches: 6. The germline V gene encodes CDR1 LGHNA and CDR2 YSLEER. Written as DNA, the CDR3 is TGCGCCAGCAGCCACGGGACAGATACTTACGAGCAGTACTTC. Translation gives CASSHGTDTYEQYF.

This clonotype was counted ten times or more. The chain combines TRBV7-9 with TRBJ2-7; D might be TRBD2 (5 bases). This CDR3 has 13 amino acids. Germline loops: CDR1 SEHNR, CDR2 FQNEAQ (reference sequence). With 5 bases removed from V and 2 bases from J, the gap between germline ends came to 10 bases. The chain's CDR3 is CASSKPGTYEQYF. In DNA form, the CDR3 reads TGTGCCAGCAGCAAGCCGGGAACCTACGAGCAGTACTTC.

The chain recombines TRBV18 with TRBJ2-5; TRBD1 aligns across 8 bases. The CDR3 loop spans 15 amino acids. The V gene end was trimmed by 4 bases and the J gene end by 1 base; junction bases not matched to a gene: 5. The V gene's germline CDR1 is KGHSH and CDR2 LQKENI. Here the CDR3 DNA reads TGTGCCAGCTCACGAGGGACAGGAGTCCAAGAGACCCAGTACTTC. Residues: CASSRGTGVQETQYF.

This clonotype was recorded a few times. The genes are TRBV7-6 and TRBJ2-1, with D possibly matching TRBD2 (6 bases). The germline CDR1 and CDR2 sequences are SGHVS and FNYEAQ. The CDR3 sequence is 15 residues long. Trimming took 1 base from V and 6 from J, leaving 13 bases between them. The CDR3 DNA reads TGTGCCAGCAGCTTAGACGGTAGCGGACCCAATGAGCAGTTCTTC. Protein: CASSLDGSGPNEQFF.

The chain combines TRBV3-1 with TRBJ2-7, with 8 bases identical to TRBD2. CDR3 length: 13 residues. CDR1 is LGHDT and CDR2 is YNNKEL in the germline V gene (reference sequence). The trim removed 6 bases at V and 5 bases at J, leaving 6 bases unmatched. CDR3 region: CASSSGMADEQYF. For the CDR3, the DNA is TGTGCCAGCAGTAGCGGGATGGCGGACGAGCAGTACTTC.

This clonotype was seen many times. V is TRBV29-1 and J is TRBJ2-5; 9 bases fit TRBD2. Germline V gene sequence: CDR1 SQVTM, CDR2 ANQGSEA. Losses at the gene ends were 0 bases for V and 0 bases for J; bases not matched to a gene: 5. This CDR3 has 16 residues. Here the CDR3 reads CSVEDPSGGYQETQYF. The DNA for the CDR3 is TGCAGCGTTGAAGATCCCAGCGGGGGGTACCAAGAGACCCAGTACTTC.

This clonotype has more than one count but fewer than ten. The genes are TRBV5-1 and TRBJ1-1; TRBD1 is a possible D gene (5 bases). The CDR3 has 15 amino acids. Germline CDR1 is SGHRS and CDR2 is YFSETQ. V lost 0 bases to trimming and J lost 1 base, with 10 bases between them. CDR3 in amino acids: CASSLGAGENTEAFF. The CDR3 nucleotides are TGCGCCAGCAGCTTGGGGGCGGGGGAGAACACTGAAGCTTTCTTT.

There are a few counts of this clonotype. V gene TRBV4-3 combines with J gene TRBJ1-1, with D tentatively TRBD1 (5 bases). V shed 4 bases and J shed 0 bases, with 15 bases lying between them. Germline CDR1 reads LGHNA; CDR2 reads YSLEER. This CDR3 spans 16 amino acids. CDR3 sequence reads: CASSPVDGGMNTEAFF. CDR3 sequence (DNA): TGCGCCAGCAGCCCCGTCGACGGGGGGATGAACACTGAAGCTTTCTTT.

This clonotype was observed a handful of times. The chain carries TRBV29-1 and TRBJ1-1, with D unresolved. The CDR3 is 14 residues long. Trimming took 4 bases from V and 4 from J, leaving 16 bases between them. Germline CDR1 and CDR2: SQVTM and ANQGSEA. Here the CDR3 DNA reads TGCAGCGTTGGTGGCCAGGTGGGGAGCACTGAAGCTTTCTTT. Encoded protein: CSVGGQVGSTEAFF.

The rearrangement joins TRBV29-1 to TRBJ2-5, with D perhaps matching TRBD1 (6 bases). V shed 4 bases and J shed 3 bases, with 9 bases lying between them. Looked up from germline, CDR1 is SQVTM and CDR2 is ANQGSEA. The CDR3 length is 12 residues. DNA of the CDR3: TGCAGCGTTGGGACAGAGGAAGAGACCCAGTACTTC. This sequence encodes CSVGTEEETQYF.

The sample holds a few counts of this clonotype. V is TRBV5-1 and J is TRBJ2-2, with 13 bases matching TRBD2. The CDR3 contains 15 residues. Germline-derived CDR1 and CDR2 are SGHRS and YFSETQ. V trimming: 6 bases; J trimming: 6 bases; junction bases outside the gene matches: 5. The CDR3, as DNA: TGCGCCAGCATCGAAGGACTAGCGGGAGCCGGGGAGCTGTTTTTT. Translated, it gives CASIEGLAGAGELFF.

The V call is TRBV6-5, the J call TRBJ1-6; D perhaps matches TRBD1 (5 bases). This CDR3 spans 16 amino acids. Per the germline V gene, CDR1 is MNHEY and CDR2 is SVGAGI. Between the trimmed V and J ends, which lost 1 base and 0 bases, there was a span of 7 bases. The CDR3 region has the DNA TGTGCCAGCAGTTACTTGGGGGACTCCTATAATTCACCCCTCCACTTT. It yields the protein CASSYLGDSYNSPLHF.

CDR3 in DNA: TGCGCCAGCAGCTTGGCCGGATCGCAGGTCGCCTACGAGCAGTACTTC. As protein: CASSLAGSQVAYEQYF. The chain joins TRBV5-1 to TRBJ2-7; D not certain. Trimming took off 0 bases at V and 2 bases at J, with 15 bases between the two ends. The CDR3 is made up of 16 amino acids. Germline CDR1 and CDR2: SGHRS and YFSETQ.

This chain links TRBV7-2 with TRBJ1-2, with D maybe TRBD1 (5 bases). Germline values: CDR1 SGHTA, CDR2 FQGNSA. V was pared by 1 base and J by 1 base, with 13 bases between. The CDR3 extends over 16 amino acids. CDR3 amino acids: CASSLVGDGGNYGYTF. The DNA of the CDR3 is TGTGCCAGCAGCTTAGTAGGCGATGGGGGTAACTATGGCTACACCTTC.